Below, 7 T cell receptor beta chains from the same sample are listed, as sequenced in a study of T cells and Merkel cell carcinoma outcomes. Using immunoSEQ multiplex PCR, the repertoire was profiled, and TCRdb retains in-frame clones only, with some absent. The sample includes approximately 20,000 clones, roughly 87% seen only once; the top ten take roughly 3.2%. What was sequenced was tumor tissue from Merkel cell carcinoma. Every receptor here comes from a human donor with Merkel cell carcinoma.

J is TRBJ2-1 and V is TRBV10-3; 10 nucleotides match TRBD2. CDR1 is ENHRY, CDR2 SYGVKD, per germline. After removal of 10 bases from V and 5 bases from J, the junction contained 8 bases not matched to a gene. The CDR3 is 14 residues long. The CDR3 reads CANLIAGGHNEQFF. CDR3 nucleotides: TGTGCCAACCTGATAGCGGGAGGTCACAATGAGCAGTTCTTC.

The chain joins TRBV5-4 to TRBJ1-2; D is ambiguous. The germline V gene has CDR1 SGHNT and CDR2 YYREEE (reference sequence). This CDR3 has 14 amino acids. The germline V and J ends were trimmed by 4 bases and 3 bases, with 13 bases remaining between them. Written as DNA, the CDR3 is TGTGCCAGCAGCACGTCCTCTCTGGACTATGGCTACACCTTC. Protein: CASSTSSLDYGYTF.

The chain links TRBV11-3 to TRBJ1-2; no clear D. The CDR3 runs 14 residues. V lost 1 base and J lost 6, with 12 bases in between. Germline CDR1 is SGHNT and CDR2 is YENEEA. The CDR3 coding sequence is TGTGCCAGCAGCTTAGGACTGCAGGTTAATGGCTACACCTTC. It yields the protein CASSLGLQVNGYTF.

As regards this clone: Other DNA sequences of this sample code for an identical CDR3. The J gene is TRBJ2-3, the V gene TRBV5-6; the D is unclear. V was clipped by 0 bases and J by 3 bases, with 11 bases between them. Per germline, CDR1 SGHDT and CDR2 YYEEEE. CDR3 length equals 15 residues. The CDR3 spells CASSLVRRRTDTQYF. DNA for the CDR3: TGTGCCAGCAGCTTGGTTAGACGTCGGACAGATACGCAGTATTTT.

The CDR3 DNA reads TGCGCCAGCAGTGTAACGGACTACGAGCAGTACTTC. Residues: CASSVTDYEQYF. This rearrangement joins TRBV10-2 to TRBJ2-7; D is unclear. The germline V gene encodes CDR1 WSHSY and CDR2 SAAADI. V was cut by 4 bases and J by 3 bases, with 7 bases left in between. This CDR3 region has 12 residues.

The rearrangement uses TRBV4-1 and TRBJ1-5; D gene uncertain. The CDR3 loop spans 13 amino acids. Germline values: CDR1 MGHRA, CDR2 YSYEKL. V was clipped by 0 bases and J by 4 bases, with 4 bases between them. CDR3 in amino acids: CASSQERNQPQHF. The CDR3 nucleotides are TGCGCCAGCAGCCAAGAAAGGAATCAGCCCCAGCATTTT.

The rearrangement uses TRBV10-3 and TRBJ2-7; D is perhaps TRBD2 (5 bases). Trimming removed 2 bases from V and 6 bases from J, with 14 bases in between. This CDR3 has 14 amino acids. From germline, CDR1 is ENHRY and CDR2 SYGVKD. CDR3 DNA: TGTGCCATCAGTGAGACTGGAGACGGGGTCGAGCAGTACTTC. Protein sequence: CAISETGDGVEQYF.